The clone carrying this T cell receptor (beta chain) was detected ten times or more. Its antigen remains unidentified. Preparation of the TCRbeta library used unique molecular identifiers. Via MiXCR, TCRdb re-called the PCR reads, giving one row per CDR3 protein. The sample yields about 200,000 distinct CDR3 sequences, roughly 6.3% seen once. This entry belongs to a study of T-cell reconstitution after alpha-beta-depleted transplantation in children. General study results and limits: Roughly two months post-transplant, alpha-beta T cells reportedly originated from several hundred graft clones that had expanded.

The V end lost 3 bases, the J end lost 3 bases, and 6 bases lay between the germline ends. This CDR3 has 13 residues. CDR1 and CDR2 (germline): MNHEY, SMNVEV (reference sequence). Source: PBMCs, taken before TCRalphabeta/CD19-depleted stem cell transplant. The receptor's source is a girl under two years old with combined immunodeficiency, due to receive a stem cell transplant. This rearrangement joins TRBV27 to TRBJ1-5; D is unresolved. The CDR3 reads CASSFLPNQPQHF. The CDR3 coding sequence is TGTGCCAGCAGTTTCCTTCCCAATCAGCCCCAGCATTTT.